The 13 T cell receptor beta chains below come from one sample, sequenced in a study of T cell repertoires in aging, cancer and after chemotherapy. TRB rearrangements spanning V, D and J were amplified using mixed TRB-A/B primers. TCRdb reanalysed the multiplex PCR reads using MiXCR and keeps one entry per CDR3 protein. The sample holds about 6,000 distinct CDR3 sequences; around 35% are singletons and the top ten take more than 45%. Amplification of TCR beta used genomic DNA extracted from peripheral blood. Sequencing was carried out using blood. All receptors derive from a human donor with a blood cancer.

This clonotype was seen more than once but under ten times. The chain joins TRBV19 to TRBJ2-7; TRBD1 is a possible D gene (6 bases). There are 17 residues in the CDR3. The germline V and J ends were trimmed by 7 bases and 2 bases, with 24 bases remaining between them. Germline V CDR1 and CDR2: LNHDA, SQIVND (reference sequence). CDR3 DNA sequence: TGTGCCAGTACCAAGACAGGCGGTGGTATTGGGGCCTACGAGCAGTACTTC. This encodes CASTKTGGGIGAYEQYF.

The chain combines TRBV28 with TRBJ2-7; D possibly corresponds to TRBD2 (6 bases). Germline lookup yields CDR1 MDHEN and CDR2 SYDVKM. This CDR3 has 12 residues. Trimming left V 3 bases short and J 5 bases short, with 8 bases between. CDR3 region: CASSFGGNEQYF. CDR3 DNA: TGTGCCAGCAGTTTCGGGGGAAACGAGCAGTACTTC. Together with reference TRBV28 and TRBJ2-7, the CDR3 gives the full variable domain: DVKVTQSSRYLVKRTGEKVFLECVQDMDHENMFWYRQDPGLGLRLIYFSYDVKMKEKGDIPEGYSVSREKKERFSLILESASTNQTSMYLCASSFGGNEQYFGPGTRLTVT.

The genes are TRBV6-6 and TRBJ2-7; D unclear. V lost 8 bases and J 5 bases, leaving 10 bases between the germline ends. CDR1 is MNHNY, CDR2 SVGAGI, per germline (reference sequence). CDR3 length equals 11 residues. The CDR3 coding sequence is TGTGCCAGCCTATTGGTGGACGAGCAGTACTTC. Translating it yields CASLLVDEQYF.

This clonotype was counted only a few times. The chain employs TRBV6-6 and TRBJ2-1, with no clear D. Looked up from germline, CDR1 is MNHNY and CDR2 is SVGAGI (reference sequence). CDR3 length equals 13 residues. With 1 base removed from V and 10 bases from J, the gap between germline ends came to 11 bases. DNA of the CDR3: TGTGCCAGCAGTTACTACCAAGACGGCGAGCAGTTCTTC. Its protein product is CASSYYQDGEQFF.

This rearrangement joins TRBV12-3 or TRBV12-4 to TRBJ2-7; the match to TRBD1 covers 7 bases. V shed 3 bases and J 5 bases; nucleotides not matched to a gene: 4. This CDR3 comprises 13 residues. This CDR3 reads CASSLGQLHEQYF. The CDR3 nucleotides read TGTGCCAGCAGTTTGGGACAGTTGCACGAGCAGTACTTC.

This chain connects TRBV19 to TRBJ2-1; TRBD2 matches 10 bases. This CDR3 contains 14 residues. Germline V gene lookup returns CDR1 LNHDA and CDR2 SQIVND (reference sequence). The V gene end was trimmed by 7 bases and the J gene end by 2 bases; junction bases not matched to a gene: 2. The CDR3 here is CASTSGSTYNEQFF. CDR3 nucleotide sequence: TGTGCCAGTACTAGCGGGAGCACCTACAATGAGCAGTTCTTC.

Here the CDR3 reads CASSFDRITEAFF. The CDR3, as DNA: TGTGCCAGCAGCTTCGACAGAATCACTGAAGCTTTCTTT. This chain connects TRBV5-6 to TRBJ1-1; a weak D match, TRBD1 (5 bases). V lost 2 bases, J lost 4 bases, and 9 bases lay in between. The CDR3 loop spans 13 amino acids. Germline V CDR1 and CDR2: SGHDT, YYEEEE.

Concerning this clonotype: This may arise from a read error, as a much more abundant clone is one base away. The chain couples TRBV29-1 to TRBJ2-1, with D unclear. Per germline, CDR1 SQVTM and CDR2 ANQGSEA. CDR3 length: 11 residues. Trimming pared 0 bases from V and 10 bases from J, leaving 7 bases between. The CDR3 nucleotides read TGCAGCGTTGAAGATACGGCCGAGCAGTTCTTC. Protein: CSVEDTAEQFF.

This chain connects TRBV29-1 to TRBJ2-5, with D tentatively TRBD1 (6 bases). The CDR3 length is 17 residues. Trimming removed 6 bases from V and 5 bases from J, with 28 bases in between. The germline CDR1 and CDR2 sequences are SQVTM and ANQGSEA. The CDR3: CSVDLNSRQAQAETQYF. Written as DNA, the CDR3 is TGCAGCGTCGATCTCAATAGTCGACAGGCCCAAGCGGAGACCCAGTACTTC.

The genes are TRBV20-1 and TRBJ2-7, with 8 positions matching TRBD1. This CDR3 spans 14 amino acids. The J segment lost 5 bases and the V segment lost 5 bases, leaving 11 bases of the junction unmatched. CDR1 is DFQATT, CDR2 SNEGSKA, per germline (reference sequence). CDR3 region: CSAHSDRGEDEQYF. The CDR3 nucleotides are TGCAGTGCTCACTCTGACAGGGGTGAGGACGAGCAGTACTTC.

This clonotype is judged hyperexpanded (1% or more). This CDR3 reads CASNPPQPTGGIGYTF. CDR3 sequence (DNA): TGTGCCAGCAACCCCCCGCAGCCGACAGGAGGAATTGGCTACACCTTC. The chain carries TRBV27 and TRBJ1-2, with D possibly TRBD1 on 6 matching bases. Germline-derived CDR1 and CDR2 are MNHEY and SMNVEV (reference sequence). The V end was cut by 7 bases, the J end by 7 bases, with 25 bases between. The CDR3 is 16 residues long.

The J gene is TRBJ2-7, the V gene TRBV20-1; no clear D. Per the germline V gene, CDR1 is DFQATT and CDR2 is SNEGSKA (reference sequence). V was shortened by 6 bases and J by 3 bases, with 12 bases between the two germline ends. This CDR3 has 12 amino acids. CDR3: CSATPDLYEQYF. In nucleotides, the CDR3 is TGCAGTGCCACACCTGACCTCTACGAGCAGTACTTC.

J is TRBJ2-7 and V is TRBV6-5; D is unresolved. Germline values: CDR1 MNHEY, CDR2 SVGAGI. CDR3 size: 12 residues. V lost 5 bases to trimming and J lost 4 bases, with 9 bases between them. The CDR3 sequence is CASSDWGYEQYF. The CDR3, as DNA: TGTGCCAGCAGTGACTGGGGATACGAGCAGTACTTC.